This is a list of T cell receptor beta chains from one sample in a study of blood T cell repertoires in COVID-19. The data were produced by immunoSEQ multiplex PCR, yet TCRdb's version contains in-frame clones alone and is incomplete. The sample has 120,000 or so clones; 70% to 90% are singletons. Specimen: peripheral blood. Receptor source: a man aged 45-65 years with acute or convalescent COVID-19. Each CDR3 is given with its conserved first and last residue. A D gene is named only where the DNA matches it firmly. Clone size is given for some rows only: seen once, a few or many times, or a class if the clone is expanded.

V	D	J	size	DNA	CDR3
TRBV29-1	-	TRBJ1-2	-	TGCAGCGTTGAATGGACAGTAAACTATGGCTACACCTTC	CSVEWTVNYGYTF
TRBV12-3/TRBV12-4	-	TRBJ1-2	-	TGTGCCAGCAGTTTTGGACAGCACTATGGCTACACCTTC	CASSFGQHYGYTF
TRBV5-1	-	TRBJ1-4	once	TGCGCCAGCAGCTTGTTCGCCAGAGGTGAAAAACTGTTTTTT	CASSLFARGEKLFF
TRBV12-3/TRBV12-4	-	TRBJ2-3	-	TGTGCCAGCAGTTCCTCTTCCTCCGATACGCAGTATTTT	CASSSSSSDTQYF
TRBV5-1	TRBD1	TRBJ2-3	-	TGCGCCAGCAGCTTGGGACAGGGCACACCTCCCCTGTATTTT	CASSLGQGTPPLYF
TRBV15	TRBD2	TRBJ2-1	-	TGTGCCACGCGCACAGTGGAGCGGGGTTACAATGAGCAGTTCTTC	CATRTVERGYNEQFF
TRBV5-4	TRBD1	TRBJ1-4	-	TGTGCCAGCAGCCGGGACAGGGGGTTTGAAAAACTGTTTTTT	CASSRDRGFEKLFF
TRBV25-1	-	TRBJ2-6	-	TGTGCCAGCAGTAAAACCCCGCGGGGCTCTGGGGCCAACGTCCTGACTTTC	CASSKTPRGSGANVLTF
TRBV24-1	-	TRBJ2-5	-	TGTGCCACCAGTGATTTGCTTGGCGGAGAGACCCAGTACTTC	CATSDLLGGETQYF
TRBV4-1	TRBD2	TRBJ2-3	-	TGCGCCAGCAGCCAATATCATGGTCGCGGGGGCGGGGGGGGCACAGATACGCAGTATTTT	CASSQYHGRGGGGGTDTQYF
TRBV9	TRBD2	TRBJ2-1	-	TGTGCCAGCAGCGTAGAGGCGGGAGCACACAATGAGCAGTTCTTC	CASSVEAGAHNEQFF
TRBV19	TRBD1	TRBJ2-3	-	TGTGCCAGTAGTATGGACAGGTCGGTCGCGGTAGATACGCAGTATTTT	CASSMDRSVAVDTQYF
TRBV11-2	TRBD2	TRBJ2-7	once	TGTGCCAGCAGCCCCGGGGGGACCTACGAGCAGTACTTC	CASSPGGTYEQYF
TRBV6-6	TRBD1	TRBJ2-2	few	TGTGCCAGCAGCCCCGGGACAGTAATGGACGGGGAGCTGTTTTTT	CASSPGTVMDGELFF
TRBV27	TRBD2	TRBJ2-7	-	TGTGCCAGCAGTTGGCGCGGGAGCCCCTACGAGCAGTACTTC	CASSWRGSPYEQYF
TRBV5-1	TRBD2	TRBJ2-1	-	TGCGCCAGCAGCTTGGACGGGAGGGGCTACAATGAGCAGTTCTTC	CASSLDGRGYNEQFF
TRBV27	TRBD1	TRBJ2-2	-	TGTGCCAGCAGACACAGCCGGGACAGGGTTAACACCGGGGAGCTGTTTTTT	CASRHSRDRVNTGELFF
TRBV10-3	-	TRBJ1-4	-	TGTGCCATCAGTGAGGGGGCGCTTGAAAAACTGTTTTTT	CAISEGALEKLFF
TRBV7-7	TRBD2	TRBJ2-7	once	TGTGCCAGCAGCTTCAGCAGGACTAGCGGGATAAGCTCCTACGAGCAGTACTTC	CASSFSRTSGISSYEQYF
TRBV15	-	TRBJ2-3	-	TGTGCCACCAGCAGAGGGGCGGGGGCTGGAGATACGCAGTATTTT	CATSRGAGAGDTQYF
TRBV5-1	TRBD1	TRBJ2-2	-	TGCGCCAGCAGCTTTCAGGGGGCTGTCGGGGAGCTGTTTTTT	CASSFQGAVGELFF
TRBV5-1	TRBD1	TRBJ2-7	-	TGCGCCAGCAGCCGGACAGGGAGGACCTACGAGCAGTACTTC	CASSRTGRTYEQYF
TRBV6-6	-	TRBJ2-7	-	TGTGCCAGTAGAAAGGGGCAGGTGATCTACGAGCAGTACTTC	CASRKGQVIYEQYF
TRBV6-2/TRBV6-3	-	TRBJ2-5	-	TGTGCCAGCAGTCGAGAAGAGACCCAGTACTTC	CASSREETQYF
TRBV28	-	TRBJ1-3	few	TGTGCCAGCAGTTCGCCCGGGGTCGAAAACACCATATATTTT	CASSSPGVENTIYF
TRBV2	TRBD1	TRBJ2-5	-	TGTGCCAGCAGATGGGGACAGGGAACCGTCGAGGAGACCCAGTACTTC	CASRWGQGTVEETQYF
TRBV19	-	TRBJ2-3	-	TGTGCCAGTAGTATAGATCGCGGGACTAGCACAGATACGCAGTATTTT	CASSIDRGTSTDTQYF
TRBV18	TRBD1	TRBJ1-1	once	TGTGCCAGCTCACGGACAGGGGGCGGCACTGAAGCTTTCTTT	CASSRTGGGTEAFF
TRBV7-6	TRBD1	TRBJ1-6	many	TGTGCCAGCAGCCGACAGGGGGTGGGCTCACCCCTCCACTTT	CASSRQGVGSPLHF
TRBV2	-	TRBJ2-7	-	TGTGCCAGCAGTGCATGGGCCTTCTACGAGCAGTACTTC	CASSAWAFYEQYF
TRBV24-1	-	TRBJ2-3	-	TGTGCCACCAGTGATCCCACTAGGGAAGATACGCAGTATTTT	CATSDPTREDTQYF
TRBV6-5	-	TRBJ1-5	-	TGTGCCAGCAGCCTCACTAATCAGCCCCAGCATTTT	CASSLTNQPQHF
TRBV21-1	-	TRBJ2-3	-	TGTGCCAGCAGCCCTGGGACTAGCTCAGATACGCAGTATTTT	CASSPGTSSDTQYF
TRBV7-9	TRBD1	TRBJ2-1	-	TGTGCCAGCAGCTCTCCCGGGACAGGATACAATGAGCAGTTCTTC	CASSSPGTGYNEQFF
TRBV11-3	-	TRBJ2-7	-	TGTGCCAGCAGCTCGGGGGAGTCGTACGAGCAGTACTTC	CASSSGESYEQYF
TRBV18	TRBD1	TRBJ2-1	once	TGTGCCAGCTCACCGGCCAGGGGGCGTCGGAATGAGCAGTTCTTC	CASSPARGRRNEQFF
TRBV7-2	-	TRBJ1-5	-	TGTGCCAGCAGCTTGAGTACTTCGAATCAGCCCCAGCATTTT	CASSLSTSNQPQHF
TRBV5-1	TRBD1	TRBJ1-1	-	TGCGCCAGCAGCTTTGACAGGGGGCTGACTGAAGCTTTCTTT	CASSFDRGLTEAFF
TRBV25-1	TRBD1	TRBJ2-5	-	TGTGCCAGCAGTCCAGGGGGCCAAGAGACCCAGTACTTC	CASSPGGQETQYF
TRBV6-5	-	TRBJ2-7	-	TGTGCCAGCAGTTACGGACAGAGCTCCTACGAGCAGTACTTC	CASSYGQSSYEQYF
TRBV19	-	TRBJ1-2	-	TGTGCCAGTACAGGGGTAACTAACTATGGCTACACCTTC	CASTGVTNYGYTF
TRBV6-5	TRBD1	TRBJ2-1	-	TGTGCCAGCTGGCCGGGGACAGGGGTTTACAATGAGCAGTTCTTC	CASWPGTGVYNEQFF
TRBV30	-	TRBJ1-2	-	TGTGCCTGGAGTGTACCAAACGGGAAGGGCTACACCTTC	CAWSVPNGKGYTF
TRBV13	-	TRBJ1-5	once	TGTGCCAGCAGCTTAAGGACAGGCAATCAGCCCCAGCATTTT	CASSLRTGNQPQHF
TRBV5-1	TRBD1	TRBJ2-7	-	TGCGCCAGCAGCCCCCGGGACAGGGCCTACGAGCAGTACTTC	CASSPRDRAYEQYF
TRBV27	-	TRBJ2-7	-	TGTGCCAGCAGTTTAAACGGGTACGAGCAGTACTTC	CASSLNGYEQYF
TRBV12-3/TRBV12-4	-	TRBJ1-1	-	TGTGCCAGCAGTTATACACAGAACACTGAAGCTTTCTTT	CASSYTQNTEAFF
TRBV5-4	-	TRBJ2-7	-	TGTGCCAGCAGCTTGCCGGGGAGCTCCTACGAGCAGTACTTC	CASSLPGSSYEQYF
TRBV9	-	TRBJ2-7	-	TGTGCCAGCCTTCTTGGGCGGGTTTCATCCTACGAGCAGTACTTC	CASLLGRVSSYEQYF
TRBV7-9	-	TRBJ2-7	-	TGTGCCAGCAGCCCCGAGATTGGTTTACCCGGCTCCTACGAGCAGTACTTC	CASSPEIGLPGSYEQYF
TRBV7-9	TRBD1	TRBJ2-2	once	TGTGCCAGCAGCTCAGACAGGGAGTACACCGGGGAGCTGTTTTTT	CASSSDREYTGELFF
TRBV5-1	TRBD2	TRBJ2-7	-	TGCGCCAGCAGCTTGAGCGGGACCTACGAGCAGTACTTC	CASSLSGTYEQYF
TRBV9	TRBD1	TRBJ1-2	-	TGTGCCAGCAGCACCGGACAGGGGGCAATGTCCGGCTACACCTTC	CASSTGQGAMSGYTF
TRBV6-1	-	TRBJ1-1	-	TGTGCCAGCAGTGAAAGGGGGTCTCTGAACACTGAAGCTTTCTTT	CASSERGSLNTEAFF
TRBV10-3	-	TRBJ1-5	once	TGTGCCGCAAGGGCGGAGGGAAGTCAGCCCCAGCATTTT	CAARAEGSQPQHF
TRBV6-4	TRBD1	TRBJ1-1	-	TGTGCCAGCAGTGACACCAACAGGGGCCCGAACACTGAAGCTTTCTTT	CASSDTNRGPNTEAFF
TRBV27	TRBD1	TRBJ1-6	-	TGTGCCAGCAGTTCGGGACAGACATATAATTCACCCCTCCACTTT	CASSSGQTYNSPLHF